This TCR beta chain emerged from a study of OX40 agonist ivuxolimab in advanced cancers. As for the study in general: Ivuxolimab, an antibody that agonizes OX40 (CD134), was administered to the patients. Study observations and caveats: Averaged across samples, CD8+ T cells carried more expanded clones than CD4+ did.

As regards this clone: Its specificity is unknown.

After removal of 5 bases from V and 7 bases from J, the junction contained 10 bases not matched to a gene. The CDR3 consists of 15 residues. Germline assignment: CDR1 PRHDT and CDR2 FYEKMQ (reference sequence). Collection of blood occurred at baseline, at cycle 4 day 1, and at cycle 7 day 1. Profiled with immunoSEQ multiplex PCR; TCRdb holds only in-frame clones, not every one. The repertoire has 65,000 to 70,000 clones, around 89% of them found once; the top ten carry 6.5%. This receptor was identified in an adult with an advanced solid tumor such as melanoma, head and neck, liver or kidney cancer. The specimen was CD4+ or CD8+ T cells sorted from blood, collected in a trial of the OX40 agonist ivuxolimab. This chain links TRBV13 with TRBJ2-1, with 8 nucleotides matching TRBD1. CDR3: CASSPGQGAQNEQFF. Written as DNA, the CDR3 is TGTGCCAGCAGCCCGGGGCAGGGGGCACAGAATGAGCAGTTCTTC.